The present T cell receptor beta chain was sequenced within a study of T cells in Graves' hyperthyroidism and ophthalmopathy. For the study at large: Peripheral blood was acquired at first diagnosis, ahead of any therapy whatsoever. Study-level results: In blood, most of the thyroid clonotypes expanded above 0.001 were also present.

With regard to this clonotype: Its antigen is currently unknown. The DNA is left out, because the CDR3 cannot be placed on it with certainty; the CDR3 is given as TCRdb lists it.

Germline CDR1 and CDR2: SEHNR and FQNEAQ (reference sequence). Both ends counted, the CDR3 spans 23 residues. Authors of the study amplified TCR beta CDR3 regions from RNA transcripts. Initially, a first-round RT-PCR of the TCR CDR3 employed the HTBI primer set. TCRdb independently ran MiXCR on the multiplex PCR reads; one entry per CDR3 protein. The data show more than 50,000 distinct CDR3 sequences, under 70% seen once. The chain joins TRBV7-9 to TRBJ2-5; TRBD1 is taken as the D call from the table, unchecked against the DNA. This TCR was sampled from a woman aged 60-70 years with Graves' ophthalmopathy. Sequencing was carried out using blood. CDR3 region: CASSIYLCSVGRGPTGGQETQYF.